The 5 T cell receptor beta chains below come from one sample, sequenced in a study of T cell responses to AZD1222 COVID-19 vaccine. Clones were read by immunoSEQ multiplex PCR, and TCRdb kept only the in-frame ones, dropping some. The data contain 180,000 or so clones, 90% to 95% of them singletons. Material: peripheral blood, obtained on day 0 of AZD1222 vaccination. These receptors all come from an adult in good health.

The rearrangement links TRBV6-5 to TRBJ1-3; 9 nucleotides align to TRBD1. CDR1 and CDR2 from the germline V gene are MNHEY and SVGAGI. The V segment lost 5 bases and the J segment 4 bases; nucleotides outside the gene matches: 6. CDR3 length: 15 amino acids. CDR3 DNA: TGTGCCAGCAGTCTTCTGGGACAGGGAGGAAACACCATATATTTT. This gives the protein CASSLLGQGGNTIYF.

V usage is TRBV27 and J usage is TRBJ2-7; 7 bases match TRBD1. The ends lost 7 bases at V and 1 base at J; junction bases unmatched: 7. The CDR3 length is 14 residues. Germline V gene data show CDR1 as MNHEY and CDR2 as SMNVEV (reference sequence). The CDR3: CASKKARGSYEQYF. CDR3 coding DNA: TGTGCCAGCAAAAAGGCCAGGGGGTCCTACGAGCAGTACTTC.

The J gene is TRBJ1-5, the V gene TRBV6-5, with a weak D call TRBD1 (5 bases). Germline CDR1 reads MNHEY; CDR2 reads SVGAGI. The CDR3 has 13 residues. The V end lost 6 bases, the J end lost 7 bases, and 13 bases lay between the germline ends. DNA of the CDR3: TGTGCCAGCAGCTCACACGGGGGGCAGCCCCAGCATTTT. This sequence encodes CASSSHGGQPQHF.

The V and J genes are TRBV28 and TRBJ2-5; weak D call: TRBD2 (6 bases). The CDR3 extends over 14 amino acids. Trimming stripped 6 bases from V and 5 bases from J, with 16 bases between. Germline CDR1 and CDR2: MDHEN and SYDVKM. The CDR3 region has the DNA TGTGCCAGCAGCCTAGGGACTCAGAGGGAGACCCAGTACTTC. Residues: CASSLGTQRETQYF. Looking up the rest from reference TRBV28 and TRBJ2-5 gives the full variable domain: DVKVTQSSRYLVKRTGEKVFLECVQDMDHENMFWYRQDPGLGLRLIYFSYDVKMKEKGDIPEGYSVSREKKERFSLILESASTNQTSMYLCASSLGTQRETQYFGPGTRLLVL.

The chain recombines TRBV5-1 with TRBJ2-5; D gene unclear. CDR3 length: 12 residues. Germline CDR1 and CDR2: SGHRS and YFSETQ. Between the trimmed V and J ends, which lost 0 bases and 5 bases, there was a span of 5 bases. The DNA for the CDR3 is TGCGCCAGCAGCTTGGAGCTGGAGACCCAGTACTTC. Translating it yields CASSLELETQYF.